This T cell receptor (beta chain) derives from a study of radiotherapy plus CTLA-4 blockade in lung cancer. About the study: Objective response rate was over 15%; disease control rate, 25% to 35%. Findings and limits, study-wide: It was early blood T cell clone dynamics, with interferon-beta, that reportedly best predicted response. In blood, TCR clones derived from the tumor expanded after radiotherapy plus ipilimumab.

CDR1 is SGHNT, CDR2 YYREEE, per germline (reference sequence). The CDR3 spans 17 residues. On this clone: The antigen remains unidentified. The junction shows a germline mismatch at one end, possibly a read error.

In chemo-refractory metastatic non-small-cell lung cancer, patients got ipilimumab CTLA-4 blockade together with focal radiation. Only in-frame clones appear in the TCRdb table, and some are missing; sequencing was by immunoSEQ multiplex PCR. This sample has around 72,000 clones; roughly three quarters occur once, and the top ten carry around 7%. The TCR sequence derives from a human donor with non-small cell lung cancer who had a complete response to radiotherapy plus ipilimumab. The chain recombines TRBV5-4 with TRBJ2-5; 14 nucleotides line up with TRBD2. This specimen consisted of peripheral blood, obtained from a patient treated with radiotherapy plus ipilimumab. CDR3: CAGSPGTSGRGGETQYF. Written as DNA, the CDR3 is TGTGCCGGCAGCCCCGGGACTAGCGGGAGAGGAGGGGAGACCCAGTACTTC. Full variable domain (missing parts from reference TRBV5-4 and TRBJ2-5): ETGVTQSPTHLIKTRGQQVTLRCSSQSGHNTVSWYQQALGQGPQFIFQYYREEENGRGNFPPRFSGLQFPNYSSELNVNALELDDSALYLCAGSPGTSGRGGETQYFGPGTRLLVL.